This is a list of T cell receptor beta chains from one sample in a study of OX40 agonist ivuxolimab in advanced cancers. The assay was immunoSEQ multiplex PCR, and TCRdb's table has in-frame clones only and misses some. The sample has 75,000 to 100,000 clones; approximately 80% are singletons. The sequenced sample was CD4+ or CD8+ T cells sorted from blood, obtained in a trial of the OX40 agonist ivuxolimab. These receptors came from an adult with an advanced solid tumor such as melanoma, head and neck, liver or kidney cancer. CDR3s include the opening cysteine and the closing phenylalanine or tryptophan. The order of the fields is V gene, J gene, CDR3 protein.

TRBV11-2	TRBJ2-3	CASSLGTPSTDTQYF
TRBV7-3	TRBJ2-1	CASSNSAGREQFF
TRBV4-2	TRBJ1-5	CASSQDVTGNQPQHF
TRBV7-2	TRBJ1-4	CASSLGQGHNEKLFF
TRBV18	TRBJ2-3	CASSQGGSSTDTQYF
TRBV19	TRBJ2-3	CASSILAGVGDTQYF
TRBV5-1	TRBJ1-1	CASSNQGEVTEAFF
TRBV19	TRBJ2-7	CASKTGTLSYEQYF
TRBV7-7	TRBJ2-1	CASSSGLQGNEQFF
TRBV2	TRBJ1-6	CASRGRTGNNSPLHF
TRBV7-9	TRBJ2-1	CASSLLAGDRSYNEQFF
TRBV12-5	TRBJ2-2	CASGLIQGQTGELFF
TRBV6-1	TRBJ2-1	CASRPGTSGRAILFF
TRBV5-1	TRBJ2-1	CASGPRLSYNEQFF
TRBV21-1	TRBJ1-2	CASHTPSYGYTF
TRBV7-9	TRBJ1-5	CASSLAEGFQPQHF
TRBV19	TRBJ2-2	CASSLTSGSDTGELFF
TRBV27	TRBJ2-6	CASSRRDFYSGANVLTF
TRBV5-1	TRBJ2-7	CASSPPSYEQYF
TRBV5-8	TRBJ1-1	CASSTGDRELVTEAFF
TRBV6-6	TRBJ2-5	CASSYPGRQETQYF
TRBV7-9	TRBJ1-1	CASSSPGSHTEAFF
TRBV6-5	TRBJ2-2	CATSGTGAGELFF
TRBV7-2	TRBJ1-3	CASSVGGVLSSGNTIYF
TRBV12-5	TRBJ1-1	CASGRDRGRSTEAFF
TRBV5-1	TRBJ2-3	CASIPTGGDTDTQYF
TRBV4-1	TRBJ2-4	CASSQALTGVNIQYF
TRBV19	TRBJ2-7	CASSFRSGSMGYEQYF
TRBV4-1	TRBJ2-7	CASSQGQGLAYEQYF
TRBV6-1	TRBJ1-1	CASSGRVTEAFF
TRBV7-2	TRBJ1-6	CASSLAGLSPLHF
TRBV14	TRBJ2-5	CASSHRQAPGRYF
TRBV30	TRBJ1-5	CAWSLDRGGGQPQHF
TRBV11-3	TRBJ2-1	CASSLNSRGNNEQFF
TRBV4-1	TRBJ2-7	CASSQGYNNDYEQYF
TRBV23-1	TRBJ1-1	CASTRLNSPTEAFF
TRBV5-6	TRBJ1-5	CASSPYGYSNQPQHF
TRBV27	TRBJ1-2	CASSLSENYGYTF
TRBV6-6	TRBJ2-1	CASIDQGTYNEQFF
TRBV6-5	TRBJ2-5	CASSFGLQETQYF
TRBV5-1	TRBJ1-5	CASSDGTGYQPQHF
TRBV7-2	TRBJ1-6	CASSLDSPLHF
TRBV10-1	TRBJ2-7	CASSGSGTYEQYF
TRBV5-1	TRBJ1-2	CASSLADSARGGYTF
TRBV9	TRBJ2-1	CASSVGKGEQFF
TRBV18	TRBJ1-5	CASSPGTGILAQHF
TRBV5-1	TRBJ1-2	CASSIERGDRPYGYTF
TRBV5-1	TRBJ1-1	CASSLAPIQNTEAFF
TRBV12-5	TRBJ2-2	CASGLRPGELFF
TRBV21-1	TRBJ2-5	CASSNRCRGTQYF
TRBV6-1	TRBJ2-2	CASSFDRATGELFF
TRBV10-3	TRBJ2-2	CALRRETGELFF
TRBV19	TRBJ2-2	CASSMWGAGTGELFF
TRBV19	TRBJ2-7	CASRAEWSYEQYF
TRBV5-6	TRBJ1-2	CASSLTGQGGDGYTF